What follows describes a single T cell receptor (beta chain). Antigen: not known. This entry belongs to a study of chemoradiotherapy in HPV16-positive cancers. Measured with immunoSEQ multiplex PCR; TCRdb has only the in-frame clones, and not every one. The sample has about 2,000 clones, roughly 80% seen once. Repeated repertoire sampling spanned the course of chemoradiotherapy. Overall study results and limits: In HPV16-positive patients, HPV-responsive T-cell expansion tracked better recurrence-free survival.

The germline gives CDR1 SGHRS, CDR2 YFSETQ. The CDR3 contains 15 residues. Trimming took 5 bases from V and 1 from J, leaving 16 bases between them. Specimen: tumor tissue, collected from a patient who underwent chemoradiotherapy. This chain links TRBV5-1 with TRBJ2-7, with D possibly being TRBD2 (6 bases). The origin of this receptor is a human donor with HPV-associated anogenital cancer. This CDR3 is CASSIGTSLSYEQYF. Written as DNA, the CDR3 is TGCGCCAGCAGTATAGGGACTTCGCTGTCCTACGAGCAGTACTTC. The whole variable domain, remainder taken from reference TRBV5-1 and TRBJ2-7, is KAGVTQTPRYLIKTRGQQVTLSCSPISGHRSVSWYQQTPGQGLQFLFEYFSETQRNKGNFPGRFSGRQFSNSRSEMNVSTLELGDSALYLCASSIGTSLSYEQYFGPGTRLTVT.